This T cell receptor beta chain was identified during a study of cytomegalovirus exposure and HLA in healthy donors. Study-wide findings and caveats: As was reported, the classifier diagnosed cytomegalovirus status with high specificity and sensitivity.

V trimming: 4 bases; J trimming: 5 bases; junction bases outside the gene matches: 10. The CDR3 spans 16 residues. CDR1 and CDR2 from the germline V gene are SGHRS and YFSETQ. Points on this clone: Antigen unknown.

Primers: 60 Vbeta forward and 13 Jbeta reverse. Profiled with immunoSEQ multiplex PCR; TCRdb holds only in-frame clones, not every one. The sample gives 70,000 to 85,000 clones, roughly 72% of which show up once; 7.5% to 9.5% is in the top ten. The receptor was derived from a man aged 35 to 55 in good health and CMV-seropositive. The rearrangement joins TRBV5-1 to TRBJ2-1; 9 bases map to TRBD1. The sample taken for sequencing was PBMCs. In DNA form, the CDR3 reads TGCGCCAGCAGCGAAACAGGGGGCGCCGGGAACAATGAGCAGTTCTTC. It codes for CASSETGGAGNNEQFF.